One sample yielded the 3 T cell receptor beta chains listed below, sequenced in a study of molecular identifiers for immune sequencing clone quantification. TCRdb called the PCR reads again in MiXCR, with one record for every CDR3 protein. The sample records approximately 97,000 distinct CDR3 sequences, less than 25% being singletons. The specimen was naive CD8+ T cells from blood, with Jurkat cell RNA spiked in. Documented subset: FACS-sorted CD8+CD4-CCR7+CD45RA+ naive T cells. The origin of the receptors is a human donor in good health. Some libraries in this study had Jurkat cell RNA spiked in.

This clonotype was seen at least ten times. The chain recombines TRBV5-5 with TRBJ1-1, with D uncertain. Germline V gene sequence: CDR1 SGHKS, CDR2 YYEKEE (reference sequence). The CDR3 extends over 15 amino acids. Trimming removed 1 base at V and 1 base at J, with 11 bases between. This chain's CDR3 is CASSLFYGENTEAFF. The CDR3, as DNA: TGTGCCAGCAGCTTGTTTTACGGAGAGAACACTGAAGCTTTCTTT.

About this clonotype: A much larger clone is a single base away; this may be a read error. The chain employs TRBV5-1 and TRBJ2-2; D might be TRBD2 (6 bases). CDR1 and CDR2 from the germline V gene are SGHRS and YFSETQ. This CDR3 has 15 residues. Deletions cut 10 bases from V and 4 bases from J, with 20 bases between. CDR3 in amino acids: CASSVGGGVTGELFF. Written as DNA, the CDR3 is TGCGCCTCCAGCGTCGGCGGAGGGGTCACCGGGGAGCTGTTTTTT.

This clonotype was detected a few times. This clone may be a read error of a much larger clone one base away. The gene calls are TRBV15 and TRBJ2-3, with a possible D match to TRBD1 (5 bases). This CDR3 contains 17 residues. CDR1 and CDR2 from the germline V gene are LNHNV and YYDKDF (reference sequence). The CDR3 spells CATSRDSRAYSTDTQCF. The CDR3 DNA is TGTGCCACCAGCAGAGATTCCAGGGCTTACAGCACAGATACGCAGTGTTTT.